This TCR beta chain was retrieved from a study of control samples from healthy donors and cancer patients. The repertoire was sequenced with immunoSEQ multiplex PCR; TCRdb's copy has only in-frame clones and lacks some. The table has 130,000 or so clones, 85% to 90% seen once. This CDR3 has 14 residues. V lost 6 bases, J lost 6 bases, and 8 bases stayed unmatched. Germline lookup yields CDR1 SNHLY and CDR2 FYNNEI. V and J are TRBV2 and TRBJ1-5; 7 nucleotides agree with TRBD1. Sequencing was performed on PBMCs. The receptor comes from a man over 45 with head and neck cancer. This CDR3 reads CASRDRVISQPQHF. The CDR3 DNA follows: TGTGCCAGCAGAGACAGGGTGATCAGTCAGCCCCAGCATTTT.